Below, 8 T cell receptor beta chains from the same sample are listed, as sequenced in a study of blood T cells in healthy people across ages. Sample-barcoded 5' priming and a J-beta primer mix drove a second PCR of roughly 6 to 12 cycles. TCRdb recomputed calls from the 5' RACE reads with MiXCR, one row per CDR3 protein. The sample gives some 1.5 million distinct CDR3 sequences, approximately 30% of which show up once; 7.7% is in the top ten. Sequencing was done on a sample of blood. These receptors all come from a woman aged 25 to 39 in good health.

This clonotype appeared many times. This rearrangement joins TRBV5-1 to TRBJ2-3; no reliable D call. Deletions cut 0 bases from V and 2 bases from J, with 4 bases between. This CDR3 is built from 13 residues. Germline CDR1 and CDR2: SGHRS and YFSETQ. CDR3 in amino acids: CASSLVLTDTQYF. CDR3 nucleotide sequence: TGCGCCAGCAGCTTGGTGCTCACAGATACGCAGTATTTT.

A word on this clonotype: This may arise from a read error, as a much more abundant clone is one base away. This sequence joins TRBV7-2 and TRBJ2-5; 7 bases map to TRBD1. V shed 11 bases, J shed 4 bases, and the junction held 13 bases outside the gene matches. The germline V gene encodes CDR1 SGHTA and CDR2 FQGNSA. The CDR3 is made up of 14 amino acids. CDR3 sequence reads: CAGTLLGTAETQYF. Here the CDR3 DNA reads TGTGCCGGCACCCTCCTCGGGACAGCAGAGACCCAGTACTTC.

This clonotype was seen at least ten times. The rearrangement links TRBV20-1 to TRBJ2-5; 13 bases agree with TRBD2. The CDR3 spans 16 residues. Germline lookup yields CDR1 DFQATT and CDR2 SNEGSKA (reference sequence). V was clipped by 6 bases and J by 1 base; unmatched bases: 8. For the CDR3, the DNA is TGCAGTGCCCAGGGACTAGCGGGGAGATTCCAAGAGACCCAGTACTTC. Translation: CSAQGLAGRFQETQYF.

This clonotype was detected only a few times. The chain is built from TRBV20-1 and TRBJ2-3, with 10 bases lining up with TRBD2. The V gene end was trimmed by 7 bases and the J gene end by 3 bases; junction bases not matched to a gene: 19. CDR1 is DFQATT, CDR2 SNEGSKA, per germline (reference sequence). The CDR3 loop spans 18 amino acids. The CDR3 reads CSGEARGSAGGLTDTQYF. CDR3 DNA sequence: TGCAGTGGGGAAGCGCGGGGATCAGCGGGGGGGCTTACAGATACGCAGTATTTT.

J is TRBJ2-5 and V is TRBV27; TRBD2 agrees at 10 bases. The DNA end is more similar to TRBJ2-1, so the J call may be wrong. The CDR3 covers 16 residues. Germline values: CDR1 MNHEY, CDR2 SMNVEV (reference sequence). The CDR3 region is CASSLYGGTSVETQFF. In DNA, the CDR3 is TGTGCCAGCAGTTTATACGGTGGGACTAGCGTGGAGACCCAGTTCTTC.

This clonotype was observed at least ten times. CDR3 residues: CATLKQGGNEQFF. The CDR3 coding sequence is TGTGCCACCCTCAAACAGGGCGGCAATGAGCAGTTCTTC. The chain uses TRBV15 and TRBJ2-1; tentative D call: TRBD1 (6 bases). In germline, CDR1 is LNHNV, CDR2 YYDKDF (reference sequence). Trimming took off 8 bases at V and 6 bases at J, with 14 bases between the two ends. The CDR3 extends over 13 amino acids.

On this clonotype: A read error may be the cause here, since a much bigger clone is one base away. V gene TRBV12-3 or TRBV12-4 combines with J gene TRBJ2-5, with D possibly matching TRBD2 (6 bases). This CDR3 has 15 amino acids. Between the trimmed V and J ends, which lost 10 bases and 4 bases, there was a span of 22 bases. CDR3: CANSPRGWNRETQYF. CDR3 coding DNA: TGTGCCAACAGCCCTCGGGGGTGGAATCGAGAGACCCAGTACTTC.

In this sample, this clonotype turned up a few times. The genes are TRBV7-2 and TRBJ1-5; no definite D call. This CDR3 contains 13 residues. Trimming removed 1 base at V and 6 bases at J, with 7 bases between. Germline CDR1 reads SGHTA; CDR2 reads FQGNSA. CDR3 loop: CASSLDWGQPQHF. The CDR3 coding sequence is TGTGCCAGCAGCTTAGATTGGGGTCAGCCCCAGCATTTT.